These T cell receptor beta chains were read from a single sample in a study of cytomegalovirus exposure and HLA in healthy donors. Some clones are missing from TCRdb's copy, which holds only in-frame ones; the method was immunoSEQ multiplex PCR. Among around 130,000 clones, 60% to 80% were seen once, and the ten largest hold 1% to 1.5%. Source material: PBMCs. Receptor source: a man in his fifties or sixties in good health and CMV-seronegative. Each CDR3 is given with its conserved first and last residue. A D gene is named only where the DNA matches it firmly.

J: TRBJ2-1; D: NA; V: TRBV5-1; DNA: TGCGCCAGCAGCTTCGACTTGAGCTCCTACAATGAGCAGTTCTTC; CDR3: CASSFDLSSYNEQFF
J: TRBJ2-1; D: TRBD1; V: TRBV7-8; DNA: TGTGCCAGCAGCAGAACCGGGACAGGGATACTCAATGAGCAGTTCTTC; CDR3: CASSRTGTGILNEQFF
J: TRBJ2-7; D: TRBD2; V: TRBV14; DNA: TGTGCCAGCAGCCAAGGTTCTAGCGGGTCCTACGAGCAGTACTTC; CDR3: CASSQGSSGSYEQYF
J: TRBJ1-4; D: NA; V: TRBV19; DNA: TGTGCCAGTAGTATTCGACAGGCAACTAATGAAAAACTGTTTTTT; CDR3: CASSIRQATNEKLFF
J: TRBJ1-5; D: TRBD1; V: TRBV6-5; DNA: TGTGCCAGCAGTTCGGGACAGGCGCCAGGGCCCCAGCATTTT; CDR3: CASSSGQAPGPQHF
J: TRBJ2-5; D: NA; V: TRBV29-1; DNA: TGCAGCGTCGGAGCGGTCCAAGAGACTCAGTACTTC; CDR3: CSVGAVQETQYF
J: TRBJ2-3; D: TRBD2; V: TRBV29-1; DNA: TGCAGCGCCGAGGGACTAGCGGGAAACCCAGATACGCAGTATTTT; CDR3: CSAEGLAGNPDTQYF
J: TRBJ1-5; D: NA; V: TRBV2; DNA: TGTGCCAGCAGTGTGGCTTTCGATCAGCCCCAGCATTTT; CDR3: CASSVAFDQPQHF
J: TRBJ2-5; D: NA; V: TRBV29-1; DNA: TGCAGCGTTGACCTTTCGAAGGGGTCGGAGACCCAGTACTTC; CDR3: CSVDLSKGSETQYF
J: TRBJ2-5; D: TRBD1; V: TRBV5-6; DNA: TGTGCCAGCAGCTTGGGACAGGGAATAGGGGAGCAGTACTTC; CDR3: CASSLGQGIGEQYF
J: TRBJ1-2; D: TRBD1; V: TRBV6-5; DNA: TGTGCCAGCAGCCTGGACAGGGAAAACTATGGCTACACCTTC; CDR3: CASSLDRENYGYTF